This T cell receptor beta chain was recorded in a study of cytomegalovirus exposure and HLA in healthy donors. V was pared by 4 bases and J by 4 bases, with 17 bases between. Germline V gene sequence: CDR1 SEHNR, CDR2 FQNEAQ (reference sequence). The CDR3 sequence is 16 residues long. This clone was detected only a few times. The PCR employed 60 Vbeta primers together with 13 Jbeta primers. This table comes from immunoSEQ multiplex PCR, and its TCRdb copy is limited to in-frame clones, with some not included. The table records about 210,000 clones, about 82% of them present only once. The chain recombines TRBV7-9 with TRBJ2-1; maybe TRBD2 (7 bases). The sequenced sample consisted of PBMCs. This receptor was identified in a young man in good health and CMV-seronegative. The CDR3 loop reads CASSSQAGANYNEQFF. In DNA form, the CDR3 reads TGTGCCAGCAGCTCCCAGGCGGGGGCTAATTACAATGAGCAGTTCTTC.